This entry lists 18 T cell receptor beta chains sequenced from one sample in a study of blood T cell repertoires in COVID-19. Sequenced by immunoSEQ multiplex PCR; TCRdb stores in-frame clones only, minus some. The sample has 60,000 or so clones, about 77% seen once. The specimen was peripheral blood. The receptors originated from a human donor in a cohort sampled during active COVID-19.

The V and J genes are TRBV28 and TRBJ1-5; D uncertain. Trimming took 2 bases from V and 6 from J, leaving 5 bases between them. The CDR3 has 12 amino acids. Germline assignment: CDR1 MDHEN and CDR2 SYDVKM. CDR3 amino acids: CASSLTRQPQHF. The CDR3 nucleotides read TGTGCCAGCAGTTTAACACGTCAGCCCCAGCATTTT. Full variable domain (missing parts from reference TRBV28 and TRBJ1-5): DVKVTQSSRYLVKRTGEKVFLECVQDMDHENMFWYRQDPGLGLRLIYFSYDVKMKEKGDIPEGYSVSREKKERFSLILESASTNQTSMYLCASSLTRQPQHFGDGTRLSIL.

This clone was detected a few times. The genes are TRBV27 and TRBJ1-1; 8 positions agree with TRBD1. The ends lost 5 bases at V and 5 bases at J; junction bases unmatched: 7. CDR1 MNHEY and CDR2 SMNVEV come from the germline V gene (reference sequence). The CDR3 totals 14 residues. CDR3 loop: CASSADRGGTEAFF. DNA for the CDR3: TGTGCCAGCAGTGCTGACAGGGGAGGGACTGAAGCTTTCTTT.

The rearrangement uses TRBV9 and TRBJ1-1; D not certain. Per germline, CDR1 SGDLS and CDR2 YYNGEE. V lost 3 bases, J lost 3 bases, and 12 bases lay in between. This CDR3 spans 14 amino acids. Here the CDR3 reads CASSAEVGDTEAFF. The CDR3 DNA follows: TGTGCCAGCAGCGCAGAAGTCGGGGACACTGAAGCTTTCTTT. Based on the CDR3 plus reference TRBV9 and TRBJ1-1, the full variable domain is DSGVTQTPKHLITATGQRVTLRCSPRSGDLSVYWYQQSLDQGLQFLIQYYNGEERAKGNILERFSAQQFPDLHSELNLSSLELGDSALYFCASSAEVGDTEAFFGQGTRLTVV.

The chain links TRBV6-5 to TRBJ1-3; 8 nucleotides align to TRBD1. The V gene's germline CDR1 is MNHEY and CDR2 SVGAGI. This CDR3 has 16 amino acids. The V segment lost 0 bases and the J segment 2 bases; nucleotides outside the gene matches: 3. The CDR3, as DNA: TGTGCCAGCAGTTACTCGACACAGGGGGCTGGAAACACCATATATTTT. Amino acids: CASSYSTQGAGNTIYF.

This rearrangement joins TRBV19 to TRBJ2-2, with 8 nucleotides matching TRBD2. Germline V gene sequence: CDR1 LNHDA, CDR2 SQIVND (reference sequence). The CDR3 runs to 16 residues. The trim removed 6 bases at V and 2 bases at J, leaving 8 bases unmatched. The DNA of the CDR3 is TGTGCCAGTAGCCGATCCACTAGCGGTAACACCGGGGAGCTGTTTTTT. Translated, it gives CASSRSTSGNTGELFF.

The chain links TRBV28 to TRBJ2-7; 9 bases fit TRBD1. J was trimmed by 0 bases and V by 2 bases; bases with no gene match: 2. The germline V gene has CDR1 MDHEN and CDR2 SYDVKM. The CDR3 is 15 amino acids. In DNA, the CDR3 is TGTGCCAGCAGTTTACTGGGACAGGGCTCCTACGAGCAGTACTTC. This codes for CASSLLGQGSYEQYF.

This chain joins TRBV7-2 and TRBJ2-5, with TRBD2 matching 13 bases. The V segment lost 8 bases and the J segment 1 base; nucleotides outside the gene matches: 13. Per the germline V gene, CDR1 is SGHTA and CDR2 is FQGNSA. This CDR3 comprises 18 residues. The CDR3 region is CASAPPPGTSGIQETQYF. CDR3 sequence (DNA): TGTGCCAGCGCGCCCCCCCCCGGGACTAGCGGGATCCAAGAGACCCAGTACTTC.

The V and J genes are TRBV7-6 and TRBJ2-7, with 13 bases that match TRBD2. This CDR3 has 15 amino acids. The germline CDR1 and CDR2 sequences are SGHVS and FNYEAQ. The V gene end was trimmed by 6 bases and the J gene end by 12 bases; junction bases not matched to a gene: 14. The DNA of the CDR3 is TGTGCCAGCAGTTCTAGTAGGACTAGCGGGAGCCTCTGGTACTTC. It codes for CASSSSRTSGSLWYF.

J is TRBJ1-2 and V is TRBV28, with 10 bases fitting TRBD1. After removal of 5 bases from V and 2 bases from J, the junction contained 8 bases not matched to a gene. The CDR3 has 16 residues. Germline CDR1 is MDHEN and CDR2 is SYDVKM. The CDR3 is CASSGGPGQGNYGYTF. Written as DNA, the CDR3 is TGTGCCAGCAGTGGAGGCCCGGGACAGGGGAACTATGGCTACACCTTC.

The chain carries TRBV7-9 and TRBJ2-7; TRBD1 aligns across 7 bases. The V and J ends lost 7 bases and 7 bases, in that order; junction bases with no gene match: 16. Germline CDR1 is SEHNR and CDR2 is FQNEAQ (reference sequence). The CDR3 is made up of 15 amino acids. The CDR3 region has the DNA TGTGCCAGCACCCCGAGAGGGGGCCCCCTCTGGGAGCAGTACTTC. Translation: CASTPRGGPLWEQYF. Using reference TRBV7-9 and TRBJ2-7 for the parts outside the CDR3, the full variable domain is DTGVSQNPRHKITKRGQNVTFRCDPISEHNRLYWYRQTLGQGPEFLTYFQNEAQLEKSRLLSDRFSAERPKGSFSTLEIQRTEQGDSAMYLCASTPRGGPLWEQYFGPGTRLTVT.

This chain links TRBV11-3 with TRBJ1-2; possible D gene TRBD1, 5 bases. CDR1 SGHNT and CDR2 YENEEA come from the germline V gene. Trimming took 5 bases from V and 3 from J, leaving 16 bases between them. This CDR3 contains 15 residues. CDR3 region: CASSVGRGEYYGYTF. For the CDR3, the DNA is TGTGCCAGCAGCGTCGGGAGGGGCGAGTACTATGGCTACACCTTC.

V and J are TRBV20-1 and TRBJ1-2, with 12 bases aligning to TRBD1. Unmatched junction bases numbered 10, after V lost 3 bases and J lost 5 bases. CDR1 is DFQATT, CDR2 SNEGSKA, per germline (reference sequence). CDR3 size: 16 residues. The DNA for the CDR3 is TGCAGTGCTAGTTCGGGACAGGGGGCGGGAGGTTATGGCTACACCTTC. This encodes CSASSGQGAGGYGYTF.

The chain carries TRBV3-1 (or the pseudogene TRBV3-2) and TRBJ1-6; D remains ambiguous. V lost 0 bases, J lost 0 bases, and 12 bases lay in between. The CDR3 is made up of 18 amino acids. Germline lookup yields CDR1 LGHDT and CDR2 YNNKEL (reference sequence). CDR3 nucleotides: TGTGCCAGCAGCCAAGACGCAGATTCGTGCTCCTATAATTCACCCCTCCACTTT. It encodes CASSQDADSCSYNSPLHF.

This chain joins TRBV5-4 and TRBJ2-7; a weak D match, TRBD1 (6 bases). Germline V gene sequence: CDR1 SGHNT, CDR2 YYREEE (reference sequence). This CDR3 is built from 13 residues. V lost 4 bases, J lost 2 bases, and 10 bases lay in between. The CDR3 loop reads CASSPGHAYEQYF. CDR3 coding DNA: TGTGCCAGCAGCCCGGGACATGCCTACGAGCAGTACTTC.

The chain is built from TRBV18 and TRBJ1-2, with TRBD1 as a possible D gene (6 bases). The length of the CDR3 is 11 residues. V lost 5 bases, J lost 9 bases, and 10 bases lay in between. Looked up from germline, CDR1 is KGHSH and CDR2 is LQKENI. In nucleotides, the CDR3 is TGTGCCAGCTCAAACAGGGAGAGCTACACCTTC. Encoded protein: CASSNRESYTF.

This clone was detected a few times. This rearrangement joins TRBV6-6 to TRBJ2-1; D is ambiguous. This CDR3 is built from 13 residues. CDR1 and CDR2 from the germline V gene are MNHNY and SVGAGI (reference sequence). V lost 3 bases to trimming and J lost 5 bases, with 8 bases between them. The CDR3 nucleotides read TGTGCCAGCAGTTATTTCAGGAACAATGAGCAGTTCTTC. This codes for CASSYFRNNEQFF.

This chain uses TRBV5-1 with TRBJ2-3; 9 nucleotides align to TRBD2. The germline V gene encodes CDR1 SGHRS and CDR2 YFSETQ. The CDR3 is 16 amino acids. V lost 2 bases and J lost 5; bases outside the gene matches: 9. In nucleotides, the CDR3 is TGCGCCAGCAGCTTCTTGCCTAGCGGGGTTGAAGATACGCAGTATTTT. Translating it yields CASSFLPSGVEDTQYF.

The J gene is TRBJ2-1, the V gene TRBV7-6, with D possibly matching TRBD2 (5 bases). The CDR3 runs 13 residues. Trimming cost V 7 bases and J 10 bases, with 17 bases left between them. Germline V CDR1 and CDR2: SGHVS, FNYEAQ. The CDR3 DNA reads TGTGCCAGCACCCGGGGTCCTACTGGGGAGCAGTTCTTC. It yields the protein CASTRGPTGEQFF.